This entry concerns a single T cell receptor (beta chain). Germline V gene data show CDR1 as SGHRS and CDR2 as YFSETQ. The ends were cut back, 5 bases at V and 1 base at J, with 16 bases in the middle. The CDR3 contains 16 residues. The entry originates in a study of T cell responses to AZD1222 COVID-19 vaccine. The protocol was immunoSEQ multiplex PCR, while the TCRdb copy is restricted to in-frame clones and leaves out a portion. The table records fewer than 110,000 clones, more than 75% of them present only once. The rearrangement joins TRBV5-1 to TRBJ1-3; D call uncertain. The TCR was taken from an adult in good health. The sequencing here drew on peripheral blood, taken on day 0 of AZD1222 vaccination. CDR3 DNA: TGCGCCAGCAGAAGAGGGATTGGGGAGTCTGGAAACACCATATATTTT. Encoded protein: CASRRGIGESGNTIYF.